The 6 T cell receptor beta chains below were found in one sample sequenced in a study of cytomegalovirus exposure and HLA in healthy donors. 13 Jbeta primers and 60 Vbeta primers were used for the PCR. Assay: immunoSEQ multiplex PCR; the TCRdb copy retains only in-frame clones and omits some. The data show about 63,000 clones, with 79% seen just once and 2.9% held by the top ten. Source material: PBMCs. The receptors here all came from a woman in her 30s in good health and CMV-seronegative.

The chain has TRBV5-6 and TRBJ1-1; no reliable D call. Trimming took 1 base from V and 1 from J, leaving 8 bases between them. The CDR3 length is 14 residues. The V gene's germline CDR1 is SGHDT and CDR2 YYEEEE. The CDR3 nucleotides read TGTGCCAGCAGCTTGCGAAACTGGAACACTGAAGCTTTCTTT. Translated, it gives CASSLRNWNTEAFF.

The chain carries TRBV2 and TRBJ2-1; TRBD2 aligns across 7 bases. The germline V gene has CDR1 SNHLY and CDR2 FYNNEI. V was pared by 6 bases and J by 0 bases, with 11 bases of the junction left unmatched. The CDR3 sequence is 17 residues long. The CDR3 DNA sequence: TGTGCCAGCAGGCAAGGACTAGGCTTAGGCTCCTACAATGAGCAGTTCTTC. This codes for CASRQGLGLGSYNEQFF.

This chain connects TRBV6-6 to TRBJ1-1; 10 positions agree with TRBD1. V lost 0 bases, J lost 4 bases, and 5 bases stayed unmatched. The germline CDR1 and CDR2 sequences are MNHNY and SVGAGI (reference sequence). This CDR3 has 16 amino acids. The CDR3 spells CASSYSGTGAVTEAFF. CDR3 nucleotides: TGTGCCAGCAGTTACTCTGGGACAGGGGCTGTCACTGAAGCTTTCTTT.

The chain carries TRBV2 and TRBJ2-2; 12 bases align to TRBD1. V was pared by 6 bases and J by 5 bases, with 4 bases of the junction left unmatched. Germline V gene data show CDR1 as SNHLY and CDR2 as FYNNEI. The CDR3 has 15 residues. The CDR3 loop reads CASRGTGGRTGELFF. The CDR3 DNA reads TGTGCCAGCAGAGGGACAGGGGGCCGTACCGGGGAGCTGTTTTTT.

The chain links TRBV30 to TRBJ2-2; TRBD1 might be the D (6 bases). The length of the CDR3 is 15 residues. Trimming pared 2 bases from V and 2 bases from J, leaving 12 bases between. Germline-derived CDR1 and CDR2 are GTSNPN and SVGIG (reference sequence). DNA for the CDR3: TGTGCCTGGAGTCGCAGGGGCGTAAACACCGGGGAGCTGTTTTTT. This gives the protein CAWSRRGVNTGELFF.

This chain connects TRBV2 to TRBJ1-5, with 7 bases lining up with TRBD1. V was pared by 6 bases and J by 0 bases, with 5 bases of the junction left unmatched. Germline CDR1 SNHLY, CDR2 FYNNEI. This CDR3 is 15 amino acids long. CDR3 DNA sequence: TGTGCCAGCAGGCCCGGACAGGATAGCAATCAGCCCCAGCATTTT. This sequence encodes CASRPGQDSNQPQHF.